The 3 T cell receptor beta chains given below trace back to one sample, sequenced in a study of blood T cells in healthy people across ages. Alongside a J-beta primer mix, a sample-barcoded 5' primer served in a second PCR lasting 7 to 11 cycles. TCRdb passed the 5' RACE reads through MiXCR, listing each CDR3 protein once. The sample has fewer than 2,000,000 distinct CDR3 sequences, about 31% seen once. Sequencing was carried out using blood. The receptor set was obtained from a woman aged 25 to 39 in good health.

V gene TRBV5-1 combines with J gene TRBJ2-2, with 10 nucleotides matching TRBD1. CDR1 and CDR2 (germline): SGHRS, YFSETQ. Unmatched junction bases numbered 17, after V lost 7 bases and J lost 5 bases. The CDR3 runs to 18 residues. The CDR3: CASRVRPGTGARTGELFF. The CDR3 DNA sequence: TGCGCCAGCCGCGTGCGTCCCGGGACAGGGGCTAGGACCGGGGAGCTGTTTTTT.

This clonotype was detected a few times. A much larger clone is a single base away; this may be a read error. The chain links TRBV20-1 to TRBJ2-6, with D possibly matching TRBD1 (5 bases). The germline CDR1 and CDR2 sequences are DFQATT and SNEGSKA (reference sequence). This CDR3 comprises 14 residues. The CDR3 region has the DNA TGCAGTGCTTGGGCCAAAACTGGGGCCAACGTCCGGACTTTC. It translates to CSAWAKTGANVRTF.

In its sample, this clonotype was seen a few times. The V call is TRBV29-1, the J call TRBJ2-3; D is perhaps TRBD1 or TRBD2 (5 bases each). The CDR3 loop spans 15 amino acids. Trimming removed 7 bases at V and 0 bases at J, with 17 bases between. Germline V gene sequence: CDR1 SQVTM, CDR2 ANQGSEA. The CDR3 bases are TGCAGCGCCCCCGTGGGGGACGCCAGCACAGATACGCAGTATTTT. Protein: CSAPVGDASTDTQYF.